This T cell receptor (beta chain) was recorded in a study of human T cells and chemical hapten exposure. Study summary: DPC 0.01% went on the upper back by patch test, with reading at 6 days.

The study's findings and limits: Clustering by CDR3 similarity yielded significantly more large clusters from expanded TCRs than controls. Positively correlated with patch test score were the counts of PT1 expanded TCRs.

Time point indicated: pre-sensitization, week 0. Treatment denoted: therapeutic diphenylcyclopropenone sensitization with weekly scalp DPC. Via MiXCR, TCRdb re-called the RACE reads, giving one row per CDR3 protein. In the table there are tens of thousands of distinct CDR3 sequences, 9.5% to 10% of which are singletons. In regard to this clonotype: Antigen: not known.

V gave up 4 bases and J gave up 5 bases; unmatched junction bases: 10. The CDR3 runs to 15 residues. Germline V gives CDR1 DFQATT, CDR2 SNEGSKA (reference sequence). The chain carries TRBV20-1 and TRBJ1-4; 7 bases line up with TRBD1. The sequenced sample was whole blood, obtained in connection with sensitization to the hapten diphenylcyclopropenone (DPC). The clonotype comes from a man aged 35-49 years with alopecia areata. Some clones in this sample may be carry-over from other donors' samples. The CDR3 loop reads CSATQGVGGNEKLFF. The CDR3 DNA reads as TGCAGTGCTACCCAGGGGGTCGGAGGGAATGAAAAACTGTTTTTT.